The 22 T cell receptor beta chains given below trace back to one sample, sequenced in a study of blood T cell repertoires in COVID-19. Profiling relied on immunoSEQ multiplex PCR, and the TCRdb table lists in-frame clones only, not all of them. Altogether 100,000 to 150,000 clones are present, roughly 72% being singletons, with the ten largest covering 4.5% to 6%. Sequenced: peripheral blood. These receptors originate from a man older than 75 with COVID-19, enrolled during active disease.

The rearrangement joins TRBV19 to TRBJ1-5; 7 bases map to TRBD1. Germline values: CDR1 LNHDA, CDR2 SQIVND (reference sequence). V lost 6 bases to trimming and J lost 3 bases; unmatched junction nucleotides: 5. The CDR3 extends over 14 amino acids. In DNA, the CDR3 is TGTGCCAGTAGGCTTGGGACAGCCAATCAGCCCCAGCATTTT. This translates into CASRLGTANQPQHF. The whole variable domain, remainder taken from reference TRBV19 and TRBJ1-5, is DGGITQSPKYLFRKEGQNVTLSCEQNLNHDAMYWYRQDPGQGLRLIYYSQIVNDFQKGDIAEGYSVSREKKESFPLTVTSAQKNPTAFYLCASRLGTANQPQHFGDGTRLSIL.

The rearrangement links TRBV3-1 (or the pseudogene TRBV3-2) to TRBJ2-1, with 10 positions matching TRBD2. The CDR3 is 18 amino acids. The V and J ends lost 4 bases and 6 bases, in that order; junction bases with no gene match: 15. CDR1 and CDR2 from the germline V gene are LGHDT and YNNKEL (reference sequence). The CDR3 spells CASSRMFRIAGGGNEQFF. In DNA, the CDR3 is TGTGCCAGCAGCCGGATGTTTCGTATAGCGGGGGGAGGCAATGAGCAGTTCTTC.

This chain connects TRBV7-8 to TRBJ2-2; possible D gene TRBD2, 5 bases. Germline values: CDR1 SGHVS, CDR2 FQNEAQ. The CDR3 consists of 15 residues. The ends were cut back, 3 bases at V and 6 bases at J, with 14 bases in the middle. The CDR3: CASSLSLGGSGELFF. The DNA for the CDR3 is TGTGCCAGCAGCTTGAGCCTTGGAGGCTCCGGGGAGCTGTTTTTT.

This clone was found a few times. The chain uses TRBV7-2 and TRBJ2-1; 15 nucleotides agree with TRBD2. The CDR3 loop spans 18 amino acids. CDR1 and CDR2 from the germline V gene are SGHTA and FQGNSA. The ends lost 1 base at V and 7 bases at J; junction bases unmatched: 8. In nucleotides, the CDR3 is TGTGCCAGCAGCTTAGAGGGGACTAGCGGGAGGTTTAGGAATGAGCAGTTCTTC. Amino acids: CASSLEGTSGRFRNEQFF.

The chain couples TRBV2 to TRBJ2-5, with 9 bases aligning to TRBD2. The CDR3 has 15 residues. The V and J ends lost 2 bases and 2 bases, in that order; junction bases with no gene match: 3. Germline assignment: CDR1 SNHLY and CDR2 FYNNEI. CDR3 region: CASSEISGRQETQYF. CDR3 coding DNA: TGTGCCAGCAGTGAAATAAGCGGGAGGCAAGAGACCCAGTACTTC.

The chain joins TRBV5-1 to TRBJ2-1; weak D call: TRBD2 (6 bases). V gave up 0 bases and J gave up 0 bases, with 13 bases separating them. This CDR3 comprises 17 residues. Germline loops: CDR1 SGHRS, CDR2 YFSETQ. In DNA form, the CDR3 reads TGCGCCAGCAGCTTGGGACTAGACGTAAACTCCTACAATGAGCAGTTCTTC. As protein: CASSLGLDVNSYNEQFF.

The chain uses TRBV28 and TRBJ2-7; 9 bases are shared with TRBD1. Losses at the gene ends were 6 bases for V and 3 bases for J; bases not matched to a gene: 6. Per germline, CDR1 MDHEN and CDR2 SYDVKM. This CDR3 has 14 amino acids. CDR3 residues: CASRRQTGGYEQYF. CDR3 DNA: TGTGCCAGCAGGCGCCAGACAGGGGGCTACGAGCAGTACTTC.

This rearrangement joins TRBV7-2 to TRBJ1-6; no clear D. The V gene lost 5 bases and the J gene lost 13 bases, with 12 bases spanning the gap. The germline V gene has CDR1 SGHTA and CDR2 FQGNSA. CDR3 size: 12 residues. CDR3 sequence reads: CASSPLGRPLHF. The CDR3 nucleotides are TGTGCCAGCAGCCCCCTAGGTCGGCCCCTCCACTTT.

The genes are TRBV18 and TRBJ2-6; possible D gene TRBD1, 6 bases. The V gene's germline CDR1 is KGHSH and CDR2 LQKENI. The V gene lost 1 base and the J gene lost 0 bases, with 13 bases spanning the gap. This CDR3 contains 18 residues. The CDR3 reads CASSPRGQPRSGANVLTF. The CDR3 region has the DNA TGTGCCAGCTCACCACGCGGACAGCCCCGCTCTGGGGCCAACGTCCTGACTTTC.

This chain joins TRBV19 and TRBJ2-1; 7 nucleotides align to TRBD2. Germline V CDR1 and CDR2: LNHDA, SQIVND (reference sequence). V shed 6 bases, J shed 0 bases, and the junction held 5 bases outside the gene matches. The CDR3 consists of 15 residues. The CDR3 spells CASSQTSSSYNEQFF. The CDR3 DNA is TGTGCCAGTAGCCAGACTAGCTCCTCCTACAATGAGCAGTTCTTC.

The chain carries TRBV11-2 and TRBJ2-1; D may be TRBD2 (6 bases). V was clipped by 0 bases and J by 3 bases, with 6 bases between them. Germline values: CDR1 SGHAT, CDR2 FQNNGV. The CDR3 sequence is 14 residues long. The CDR3 nucleotides are TGTGCCAGCAGCTTAGAGGGGGGCTACAATGAGCAGTTCTTC. Protein product: CASSLEGGYNEQFF.

The genes are TRBV4-2 and TRBJ2-2; TRBD2 is a possible D gene (5 bases). Germline values: CDR1 LGHNA, CDR2 YNFKEQ. This CDR3 has 17 residues. V lost 0 bases, J lost 5 bases, and 16 bases lay in between. The CDR3 spells CASSQDLTPSGTGELFF. CDR3 nucleotide sequence: TGTGCCAGCAGCCAAGATCTTACACCTTCGGGGACCGGGGAGCTGTTTTTT.

Only a few counts were recorded for this clone. The chain joins TRBV9 to TRBJ1-3, with D perhaps matching TRBD1 (5 bases). Germline loops: CDR1 SGDLS, CDR2 YYNGEE. The ends were cut back, 2 bases at V and 4 bases at J, with 13 bases in the middle. There are 15 residues in the CDR3. In DNA form, the CDR3 reads TGTGCCAGCAGCGTTGGGGCAGGGCAAGGAAACACCATATATTTT. Protein product: CASSVGAGQGNTIYF.

The V and J genes are TRBV28 and TRBJ2-1; 13 bases are shared with TRBD2. In germline, CDR1 is MDHEN, CDR2 SYDVKM. The CDR3 runs to 18 residues. The V gene end was trimmed by 8 bases and the J gene end by 8 bases; junction bases not matched to a gene: 18. CDR3 residues: CASEYGTSGIRGGDEQFF. The CDR3 DNA reads TGTGCCAGCGAATACGGGACTAGCGGGATCCGGGGGGGCGATGAGCAGTTCTTC.

The J gene is TRBJ1-6, the V gene TRBV3-1 (or the pseudogene TRBV3-2); the match to TRBD1 covers 8 bases. The junction had 7 bases not matched to a gene; V was cut back by 5 bases and J by 4 bases. This CDR3 has 16 amino acids. CDR1 and CDR2 (germline): LGHDT, YNNKEL (reference sequence). The CDR3 is CASSATGTGYNSPLHF. Here the CDR3 DNA reads TGTGCCAGCAGCGCAACCGGGACAGGATATAATTCACCCCTCCACTTT.

The chain uses TRBV7-6 and TRBJ2-2, with a tentative D call TRBD2 (6 bases). The V and J ends lost 4 bases and 6 bases respectively, with 12 bases between them. Germline CDR1 SGHVS, CDR2 FNYEAQ. The CDR3 covers 14 residues. CDR3 nucleotide sequence: TGTGCCAGCAGCTCCCGGGAGTATGCCGGGGAGCTGTTTTTT. Its protein product is CASSSREYAGELFF.

V and J are TRBV7-9 and TRBJ1-1; D ambiguous. The CDR3 sequence is 14 residues long. Between the trimmed V and J ends, which lost 5 bases and 1 base, there was a span of 11 bases. Germline assignment: CDR1 SEHNR and CDR2 FQNEAQ (reference sequence). The CDR3, as DNA: TGTGCCAGCAGCCCACCGGTACCGAACACTGAAGCTTTCTTT. This gives the protein CASSPPVPNTEAFF.

This clone was found a few times. The chain links TRBV9 to TRBJ2-1; possibly TRBD1 for D (6 bases). Trimming shortened V by 0 bases and J by 1 base, and 11 bases separated the two germline ends. The length of the CDR3 is 16 residues. Germline V gene data show CDR1 as SGDLS and CDR2 as YYNGEE. CDR3 sequence (DNA): TGTGCCAGCAGCGTAGCTCCCACAGGGTCCTACAATGAGCAGTTCTTC. Protein sequence: CASSVAPTGSYNEQFF.

The chain joins TRBV7-2 to TRBJ2-5; no clear D gene. The CDR3 contains 11 residues. V lost 5 bases to trimming and J lost 2 bases, with 3 bases between them. Germline V gene sequence: CDR1 SGHTA, CDR2 FQGNSA. The CDR3 DNA reads TGTGCCAGCAGCGCGCAAGAGACCCAGTACTTC. Protein sequence: CASSAQETQYF.

The rearrangement joins TRBV19 to TRBJ1-1; maybe TRBD1 (6 bases). Per the germline V gene, CDR1 is LNHDA and CDR2 is SQIVND (reference sequence). The CDR3 contains 15 residues. V shed 6 bases and J shed 1 base, with 15 bases lying between them. The CDR3 DNA reads TGTGCCAGTAGCTACCGACAGGCCCCGAACACTGAAGCTTTCTTT. This encodes CASSYRQAPNTEAFF. The whole variable domain, filled in from reference TRBV19 and TRBJ1-1, reads DGGITQSPKYLFRKEGQNVTLSCEQNLNHDAMYWYRQDPGQGLRLIYYSQIVNDFQKGDIAEGYSVSREKKESFPLTVTSAQKNPTAFYLCASSYRQAPNTEAFFGQGTRLTVV.

V is TRBV6-2 or TRBV6-3 and J is TRBJ1-2; D perhaps matches TRBD1 (6 bases). CDR3 size: 14 residues. The germline CDR1 and CDR2 sequences are MNHEY and SVGEGT. Trimming removed 1 base at V and 2 bases at J, with 8 bases between. CDR3 bases: TGTGCCAGCAGTTACTACAGGGCAAACTATGGCTACACCTTC. This codes for CASSYYRANYGYTF.

The V call is TRBV7-2, the J call TRBJ2-3; no firm D call. This CDR3 spans 12 amino acids. V lost 2 bases and J lost 3, with 3 bases in between. Germline lookup yields CDR1 SGHTA and CDR2 FQGNSA. CDR3 residues: CASSLSTDTQYF. CDR3 bases: TGTGCCAGCAGCTTATCAACAGATACGCAGTATTTT.